This T cell receptor beta chain appears in the sequencing data of a study of shared clonotypes between healthy human individuals. The CDR3 sequence is 15 residues long. Germline V gene data show CDR1 as LNHNV and CDR2 as YYDKDF (reference sequence). V was shortened by 0 bases and J by 9 bases, with 14 bases between the two germline ends. CD45RO-negative cells were positively selected for CCR7, leaving out terminally differentiated effector memory CD45RA+ cells. Source study methods: Because ImmunoSEQ provided only junction sequences with no quality scores, the filtering differed. Repertoires were generated with immunoSEQ multiplex PCR, while TCRdb's copy carries only in-frame clones and drops some. That table is the source of V, J and clone size, and D and trimming were worked out from the DNA. Among about 2.2 million clones listed, 93% were seen once.

The chain links TRBV15 to TRBJ2-2; D unresolved. This receptor was identified in a man between 18 and 29 years old in good health. Some clones in this sample may be carry-over from other donors' samples. Sequenced sample: naive CD8+ T cells from PBMCs. CDR3 bases: TGTGCCACCAGCAGAGATCTGGGGATGACGAGGGAGCTGTTTTTT. As protein: CATSRDLGMTRELFF.